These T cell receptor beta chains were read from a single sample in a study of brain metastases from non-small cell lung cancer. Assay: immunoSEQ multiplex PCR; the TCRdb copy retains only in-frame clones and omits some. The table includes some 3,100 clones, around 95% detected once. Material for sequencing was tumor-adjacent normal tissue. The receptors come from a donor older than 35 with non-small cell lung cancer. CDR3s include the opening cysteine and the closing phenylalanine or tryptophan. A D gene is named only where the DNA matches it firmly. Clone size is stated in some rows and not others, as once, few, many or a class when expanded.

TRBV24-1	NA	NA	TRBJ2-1	CATSDRHNEQFF	TGTGCCACCAGTGATCGTCACAATGAGCAGTTCTTC
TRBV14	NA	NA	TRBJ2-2	CASSQGSANLGRELFF	TGTGCCAGCAGCCAAGGATCGGCCAACCTGGGTAGGGAGCTGTTTTTT
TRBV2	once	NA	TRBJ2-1	CASRGDWNNEQFF	TGTGCCAGCAGGGGGGACTGGAACAATGAGCAGTTCTTC
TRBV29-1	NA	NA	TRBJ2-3	CSVEVRRDTQYF	TGCAGCGTTGAAGTGCGGCGGGATACGCAGTATTTT
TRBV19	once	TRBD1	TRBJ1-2	CASSLRDSYGYTF	TGTGCCAGTAGCCTCCGGGACAGCTATGGCTACACCTTC
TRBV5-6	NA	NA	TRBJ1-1	CASSLGISTEAFF	TGTGCCAGCAGCTTGGGGATAAGCACTGAAGCTTTCTTT
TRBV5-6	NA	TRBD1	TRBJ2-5	CASSRTGLLETQYF	TGTGCCAGCAGCCGGACAGGCCTTTTGGAGACCCAGTACTTC
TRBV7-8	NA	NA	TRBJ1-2	CASSSTNYGYTF	TGTGCCAGCAGCTCTACTAACTATGGCTACACCTTC
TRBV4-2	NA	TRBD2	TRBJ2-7	CASRRTSGTASYEQYF	TGTGCCAGCAGACGGACTAGCGGGACCGCCTCCTACGAGCAGTACTTC
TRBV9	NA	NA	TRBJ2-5	CASSVLWGTETQYF	TGTGCCAGCAGCGTATTATGGGGCACAGAGACCCAATACTTC
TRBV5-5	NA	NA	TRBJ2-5	CASSLTFQETQYF	TGTGCCAGCAGCTTGACTTTCCAAGAGACCCAGTACTTC
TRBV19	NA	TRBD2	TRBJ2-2	CATSGGPAGELFF	TGTGCCACTAGCGGGGGTCCGGCCGGGGAGCTGTTTTTT
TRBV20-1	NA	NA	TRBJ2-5	CSAREEKYF	TGCAGTGCTAGAGAGGAAAAGTACTTC
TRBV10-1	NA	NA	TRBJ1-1	CASSEGTTEAFF	TGCGCCAGCAGTGAGGGGACCACTGAAGCTTTCTTT
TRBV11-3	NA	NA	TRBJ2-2	CASSFPAGELFF	TGTGCCAGCAGCTTCCCCGCTGGGGAGCTGTTTTTT
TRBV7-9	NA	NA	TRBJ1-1	CASSLHASGGAFF	TGTGCCAGCAGCTTACATGCTTCGGGGGGAGCTTTCTTT
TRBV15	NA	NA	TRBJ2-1	CATSAQGPNPYNEQFF	TGTGCCACCAGCGCCCAGGGACCTAATCCCTACAATGAGCAATTCTTC
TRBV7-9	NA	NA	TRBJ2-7	CASSPPTAYAYEQYF	TGTGCCAGCAGCCCCCCGACAGCCTATGCCTACGAGCAGTACTTC
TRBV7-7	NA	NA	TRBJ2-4	CASSSWAGPKNIQYF	TGTGCCAGCAGCTCGTGGGCGGGGCCCAAAAACATTCAGTACTTC
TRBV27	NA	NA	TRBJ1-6	CASSLWGGSSYNSPLHF	TGTGCCAGCAGTTTATGGGGGGGGAGTTCCTATAATTCACCCCTCCACTTT
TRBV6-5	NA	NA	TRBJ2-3	CASSPGGEGRDTQYF	TGTGCCAGCAGCCCCGGCGGAGAGGGAAGAGATACGCAGTATTTT
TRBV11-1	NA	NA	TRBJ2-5	CASNPSPGTQETQYF	TGTGCCAGCAACCCTAGCCCGGGGACCCAAGAGACCCAGTACTTC
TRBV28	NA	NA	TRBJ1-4	CASSQGNEKLFF	TGTGCCAGCAGCCAGGGAAATGAAAAACTGTTTTTT
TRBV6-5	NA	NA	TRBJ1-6	CASSYARGGLHF	TGTGCCAGCAGTTACGCGAGGGGGGGACTCCACTTT
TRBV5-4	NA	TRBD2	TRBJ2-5	CASSLVTSGRETQYF	TGTGCCAGCAGCTTGGTGACTAGCGGGCGGGAGACCCAGTACTTC
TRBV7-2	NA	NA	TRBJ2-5	CASSFGETQYF	TGTGCCAGCAGCTTTGGGGAGACCCAGTACTTC
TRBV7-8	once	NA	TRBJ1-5	CASSLVGTPGYQPQHF	TGTGCCAGCAGCTTAGTAGGTACCCCTGGGTATCAGCCCCAGCATTTT
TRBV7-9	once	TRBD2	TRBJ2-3	CASSGRVNTDTQYF	TGTGCCAGCAGCGGGAGGGTTAACACAGATACGCAGTATTTT
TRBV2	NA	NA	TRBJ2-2	CASSVTRGELFF	TGTGCCAGCAGTGTGACTCGCGGGGAGCTGTTTTTT
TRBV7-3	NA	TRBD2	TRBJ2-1	CASSESGASYNEQFF	TGTGCCAGCAGCGAGAGCGGGGCCTCCTACAATGAGCAGTTCTTC
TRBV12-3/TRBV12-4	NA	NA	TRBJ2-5	CASINWGEETQYF	TGTGCCAGCATTAATTGGGGCGAAGAGACCCAGTACTTC
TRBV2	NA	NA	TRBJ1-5	CASRSLPNQPQHF	TGTGCCAGCCGGAGTCTCCCTAATCAGCCCCAGCATTTT
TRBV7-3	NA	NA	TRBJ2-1	CASSLGVLTNNEQFF	TGTGCCAGCAGCCTCGGGGTCCTCACTAACAATGAGCAGTTCTTC
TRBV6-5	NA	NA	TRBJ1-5	CASRVQEENQPQHF	TGTGCCAGCAGGGTCCAGGAGGAGAATCAGCCCCAGCATTTT
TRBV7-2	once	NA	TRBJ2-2	CASSYPNTGELFF	TGTGCCAGCAGTTATCCGAACACCGGGGAGCTGTTTTTT
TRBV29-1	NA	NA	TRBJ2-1	CSVGHGTLDGEQFF	TGCAGCGTTGGACACGGGACCCTCGACGGTGAGCAGTTCTTC
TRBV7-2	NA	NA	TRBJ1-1	CASSPLGRGTEALF	TGTGCCAGCAGCCCCCTTGGCCGAGGTACTGAAGCTCTCTTT
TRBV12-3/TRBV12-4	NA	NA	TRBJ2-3	CASSLAATDTQYF	TGTGCCAGCAGTTTAGCGGCCACAGATACGCAGTATTTT
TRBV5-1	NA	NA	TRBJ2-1	CASSLAGPGNEQFF	TGCGCCAGCAGCTTGGCCGGACCCGGCAATGAGCAGTTCTTC
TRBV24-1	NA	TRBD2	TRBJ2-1	CATSESSGTRGEQFF	TGTGCCACCAGTGAATCCTCCGGGACTAGAGGTGAGCAGTTCTTC
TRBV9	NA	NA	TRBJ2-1	CASSDSGSPYNEQFF	TGTGCCAGCAGCGACTCCGGGAGTCCCTACAATGAGCAGTTCTTC